This T cell receptor beta chain was captured in a study of T-cell memory formation after mild COVID-19. Barcoded TCR alpha and TCR beta cDNA libraries with UMIs came from 5'RACE using constant-segment primers. TCRdb used MiXCR to reprocess the 5' RACE reads, holding one entry per CDR3 protein. The sample holds 550,000 to 600,000 distinct CDR3 sequences, 20% to 25% seen once. This clonotype was picked up a small number of times. Germline-derived CDR1 and CDR2 are SQVTM and ANQGSEA. CDR3 size: 13 residues. Trimming at V came to 0 bases and at J to 10 bases, leaving 8 bases not matched to a gene. The rearrangement uses TRBV29-1 and TRBJ1-2, with TRBD1 identical over 7 bases. This clonotype originated in an adult woman who had mild COVID-19 (a few samples of this study predate the infection). Cell type and time point are not known. The sample comprised PBMCs or a T cell subset sorted from them (not recorded which). This CDR3 is CSVEERQGLDYTF. DNA for the CDR3: TGCAGCGTTGAAGAGCGACAGGGTCTGGACTACACCTTC.